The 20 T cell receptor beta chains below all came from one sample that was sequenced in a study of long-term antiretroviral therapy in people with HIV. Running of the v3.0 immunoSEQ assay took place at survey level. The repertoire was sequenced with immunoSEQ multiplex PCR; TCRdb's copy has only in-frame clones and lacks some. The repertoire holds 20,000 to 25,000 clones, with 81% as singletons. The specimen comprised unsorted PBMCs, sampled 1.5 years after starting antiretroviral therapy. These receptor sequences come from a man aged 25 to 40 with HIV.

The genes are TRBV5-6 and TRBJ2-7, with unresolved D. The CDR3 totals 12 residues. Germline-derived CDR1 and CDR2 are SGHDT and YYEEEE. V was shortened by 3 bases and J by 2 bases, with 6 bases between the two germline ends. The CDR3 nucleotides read TGTGCCAGCAGCTCGGAGACCTACGAGCAGTACTTC. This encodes CASSSETYEQYF.

This CDR3 is CASRPGWAQTQYF. The CDR3 coding sequence is TGTGCCAGCAGACCGGGGTGGGCACAGACCCAGTACTTC. J is TRBJ2-5 and V is TRBV6-5; D might be TRBD2 (5 bases). The CDR3 is made up of 13 amino acids. V gave up 6 bases and J gave up 6 bases, with 14 bases separating them. Germline CDR1 is MNHEY and CDR2 is SVGAGI.

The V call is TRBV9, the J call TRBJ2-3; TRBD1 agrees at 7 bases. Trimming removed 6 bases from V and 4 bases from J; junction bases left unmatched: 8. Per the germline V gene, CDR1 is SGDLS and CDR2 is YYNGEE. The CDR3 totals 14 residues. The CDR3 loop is CASKGTVGADTQYF. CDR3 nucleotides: TGTGCCAGCAAGGGGACAGTGGGGGCAGATACGCAGTATTTT. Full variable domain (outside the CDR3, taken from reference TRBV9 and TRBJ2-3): DSGVTQTPKHLITATGQRVTLRCSPRSGDLSVYWYQQSLDQGLQFLIQYYNGEERAKGNILERFSAQQFPDLHSELNLSSLELGDSALYFCASKGTVGADTQYFGPGTRLTVL.

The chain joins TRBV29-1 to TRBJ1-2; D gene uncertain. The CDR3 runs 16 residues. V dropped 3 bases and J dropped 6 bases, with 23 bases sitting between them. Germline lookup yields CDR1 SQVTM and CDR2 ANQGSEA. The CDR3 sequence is CSVDDALIREGHGYTF. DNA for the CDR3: TGCAGCGTTGACGACGCGTTGATTAGGGAGGGCCATGGCTACACCTTC.

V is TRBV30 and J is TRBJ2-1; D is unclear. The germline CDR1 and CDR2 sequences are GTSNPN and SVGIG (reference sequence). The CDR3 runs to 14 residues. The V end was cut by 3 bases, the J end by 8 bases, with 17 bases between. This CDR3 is CAWRPGDPTDEQFF. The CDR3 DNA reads TGTGCCTGGAGACCCGGTGACCCGACGGATGAGCAGTTCTTC.

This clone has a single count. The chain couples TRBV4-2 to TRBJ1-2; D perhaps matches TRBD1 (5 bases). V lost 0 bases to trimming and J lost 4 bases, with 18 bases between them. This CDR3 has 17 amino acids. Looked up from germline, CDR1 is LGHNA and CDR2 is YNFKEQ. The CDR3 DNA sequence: TGTGCCAGCAGCCAAGATCTGGGCAGGGAAGGTAGCTATGGCTACACCTTC. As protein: CASSQDLGREGSYGYTF.

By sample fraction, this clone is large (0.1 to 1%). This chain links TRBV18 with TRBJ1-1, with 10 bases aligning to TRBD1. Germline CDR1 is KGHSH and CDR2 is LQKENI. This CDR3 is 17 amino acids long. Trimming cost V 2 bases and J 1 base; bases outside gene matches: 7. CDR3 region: CASSPSRDRGPNTEAFF. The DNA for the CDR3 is TGTGCCAGCTCACCATCCCGGGACAGGGGCCCGAACACTGAAGCTTTCTTT.

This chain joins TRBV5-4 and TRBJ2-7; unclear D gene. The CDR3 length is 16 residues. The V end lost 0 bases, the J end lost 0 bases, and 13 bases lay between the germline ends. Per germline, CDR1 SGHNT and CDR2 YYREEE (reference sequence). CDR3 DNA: TGTGCCAGCAGCTTGGGATTGGCGCAGAGCTCCTACGAGCAGTACTTC. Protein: CASSLGLAQSSYEQYF.

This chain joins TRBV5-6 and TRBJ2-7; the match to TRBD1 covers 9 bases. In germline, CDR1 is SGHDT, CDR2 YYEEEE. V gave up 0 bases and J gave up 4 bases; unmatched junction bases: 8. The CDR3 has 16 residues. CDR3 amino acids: CASSLGVLQGAYEQYF. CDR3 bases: TGTGCCAGCAGCTTGGGGGTGTTACAGGGGGCTTACGAGCAGTACTTC.

The CDR3 sequence is CASKLPGQGKVKAFF. The CDR3 nucleotides are TGTGCCAGCAAGTTGCCGGGACAGGGGAAGGTGAAAGCTTTCTTT. The chain is built from TRBV27 and TRBJ1-1; 10 bases match TRBD1. J lost 9 bases, V lost 7 bases, and 14 bases had no gene match. The CDR3 totals 15 residues. The V gene's germline CDR1 is MNHEY and CDR2 SMNVEV (reference sequence).

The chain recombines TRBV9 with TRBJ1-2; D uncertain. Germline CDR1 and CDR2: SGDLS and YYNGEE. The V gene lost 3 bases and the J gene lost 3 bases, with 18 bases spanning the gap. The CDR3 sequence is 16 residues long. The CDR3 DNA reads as TGTGCCAGCAGCGCCGACGCCTTGAGGACGGACTATGGCTACACCTTC. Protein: CASSADALRTDYGYTF.

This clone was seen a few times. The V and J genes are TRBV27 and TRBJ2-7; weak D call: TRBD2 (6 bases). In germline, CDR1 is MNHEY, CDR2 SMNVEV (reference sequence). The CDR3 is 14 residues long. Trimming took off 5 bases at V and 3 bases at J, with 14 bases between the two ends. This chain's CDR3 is CASSPSASHYEQYF. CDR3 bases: TGTGCCAGCAGTCCTAGCGCCTCTCACTACGAGCAGTACTTC.

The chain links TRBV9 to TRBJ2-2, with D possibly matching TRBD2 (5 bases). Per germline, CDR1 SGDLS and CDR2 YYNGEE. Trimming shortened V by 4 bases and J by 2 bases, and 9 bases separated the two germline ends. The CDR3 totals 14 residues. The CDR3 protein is CASSKDLNTGELFF. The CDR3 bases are TGTGCCAGCAGCAAGGACTTAAACACCGGGGAGCTGTTTTTT.

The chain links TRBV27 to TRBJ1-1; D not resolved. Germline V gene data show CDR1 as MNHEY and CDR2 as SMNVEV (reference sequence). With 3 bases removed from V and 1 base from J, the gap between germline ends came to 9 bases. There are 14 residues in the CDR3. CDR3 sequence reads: CASSLVGGNTEAFF. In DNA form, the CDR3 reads TGTGCCAGCAGTTTGGTGGGCGGGAACACTGAAGCTTTCTTT.

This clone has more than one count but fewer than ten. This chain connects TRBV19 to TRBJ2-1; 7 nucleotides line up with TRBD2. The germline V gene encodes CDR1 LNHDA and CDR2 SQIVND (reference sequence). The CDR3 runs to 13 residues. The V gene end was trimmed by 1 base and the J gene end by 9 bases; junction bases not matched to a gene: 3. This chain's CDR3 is CASSIAGRGEQFF. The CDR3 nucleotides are TGTGCCAGTAGTATAGCGGGGAGGGGTGAGCAGTTCTTC. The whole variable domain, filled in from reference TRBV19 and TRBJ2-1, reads DGGITQSPKYLFRKEGQNVTLSCEQNLNHDAMYWYRQDPGQGLRLIYYSQIVNDFQKGDIAEGYSVSREKKESFPLTVTSAQKNPTAFYLCASSIAGRGEQFFGPGTRLTVL.

CDR3 protein: CASSVAPWTGSSYNEQFF. DNA of the CDR3: TGTGCCAGCAGCGTGGCACCGTGGACAGGGAGCTCCTACAATGAGCAGTTCTTC. The chain joins TRBV7-9 to TRBJ2-1; the match to TRBD1 covers 8 bases. The length of the CDR3 is 18 residues. V was clipped by 5 bases and J by 0 bases; unmatched bases: 12. CDR1 is SEHNR, CDR2 FQNEAQ, per germline (reference sequence).

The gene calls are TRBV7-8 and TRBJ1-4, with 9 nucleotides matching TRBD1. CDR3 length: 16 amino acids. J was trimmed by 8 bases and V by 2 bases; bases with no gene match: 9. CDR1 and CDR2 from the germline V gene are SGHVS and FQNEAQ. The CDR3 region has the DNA TGTGCCAGCAGCTTACGGGAGGGACAGGGTAACGAAAAACTGTTTTTT. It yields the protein CASSLREGQGNEKLFF.

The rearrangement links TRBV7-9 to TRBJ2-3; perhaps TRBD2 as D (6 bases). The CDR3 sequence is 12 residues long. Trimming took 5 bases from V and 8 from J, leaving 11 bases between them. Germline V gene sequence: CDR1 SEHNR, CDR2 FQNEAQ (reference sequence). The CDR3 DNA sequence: TGTGCCAGCAGCGAGTCCGGGGGTACGCAGTATTTT. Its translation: CASSESGGTQYF.

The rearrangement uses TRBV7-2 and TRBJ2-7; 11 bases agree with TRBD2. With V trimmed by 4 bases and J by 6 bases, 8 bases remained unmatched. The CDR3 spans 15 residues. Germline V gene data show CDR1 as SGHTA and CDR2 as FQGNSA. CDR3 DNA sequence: TGTGCCAGCAGCTCAATGGGTCTAGCGGGAGGCGAGCAGTACTTC. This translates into CASSSMGLAGGEQYF.

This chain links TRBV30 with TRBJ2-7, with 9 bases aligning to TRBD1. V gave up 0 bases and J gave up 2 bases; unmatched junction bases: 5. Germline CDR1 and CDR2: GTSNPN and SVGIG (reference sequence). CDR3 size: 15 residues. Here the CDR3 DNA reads TGTGCCTGGAGTGTACCGGACAGGGGTCCCTACGAGCAGTACTTC. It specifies CAWSVPDRGPYEQYF.